This TCR beta chain stems from a study of T cell responses to AZD1222 COVID-19 vaccine. Per germline, CDR1 MDHEN and CDR2 SYDVKM. This CDR3 is 16 amino acids long. V shed 1 base and J shed 7 bases, with 14 bases lying between them. Only in-frame clones appear in the TCRdb table, and some are missing; sequencing was by immunoSEQ multiplex PCR. The profile shows approximately 94,000 clones, about 93% of them singletons. The sequence came from an adult in good health. This sequence joins TRBV28 and TRBJ1-6; D might be TRBD1 (6 bases). The source was peripheral blood, collected on day 0 of AZD1222 vaccination. The CDR3, as DNA: TGTGCCAGCAGTTTATTGGGGGGCGGGGTGAATTCACCCCTCCACTTT. It specifies CASSLLGGGVNSPLHF. The whole variable domain, filled in from reference TRBV28 and TRBJ1-6, reads DVKVTQSSRYLVKRTGEKVFLECVQDMDHENMFWYRQDPGLGLRLIYFSYDVKMKEKGDIPEGYSVSREKKERFSLILESASTNQTSMYLCASSLLGGGVNSPLHFGNGTRLTVT.